The 15 T cell receptor beta chains listed next were all sequenced from one sample in a study of T-cell reconstitution after alpha-beta-depleted transplantation in children. The authors prepared the TCRbeta library with unique molecular identifiers. TCRdb used MiXCR to reprocess the PCR reads, holding one entry per CDR3 protein. The sample yields about 260,000 distinct CDR3 sequences, about 9.9% seen once. The input for sequencing was peripheral blood, taken 180 days after TCRalphabeta/CD19-depleted stem cell transplant. These receptors were obtained from a male patient between 2 and 10 years old who had a stem cell transplant for chronic granulomatous disease, so the T cells may come from the graft donor.

This clonotype was picked up a small number of times. In DNA form, the CDR3 reads TGTGCCTGGGGGACTGGGGAAAAACTGTTTTTT. Protein product: CAWGTGEKLFF. This sequence joins TRBV30 and TRBJ1-4; TRBD1 is a possible D gene (5 bases). V was pared by 5 bases and J by 8 bases, with 9 bases between. The CDR3 is 11 amino acids. Per the germline V gene, CDR1 is GTSNPN and CDR2 is SVGIG (reference sequence).

This clonotype occurred many times. The chain combines TRBV9 with TRBJ2-3; 7 bases line up with TRBD1. Germline CDR1 is SGDLS and CDR2 is YYNGEE. V shed 0 bases and J 3 bases; nucleotides not matched to a gene: 4. This CDR3 is built from 15 residues. Here the CDR3 reads CASSVVGQKTDTQYF. The DNA for the CDR3 is TGTGCCAGCAGCGTAGTGGGACAGAAGACAGATACGCAGTATTTT.

This clonotype was detected many times. The chain employs TRBV4-2 and TRBJ2-1, with 7 bases lining up with TRBD2. The CDR3 is 17 residues long. J lost 8 bases, V lost 4 bases, and 17 bases had no gene match. CDR1 LGHNA and CDR2 YNFKEQ come from the germline V gene. CDR3 DNA: TGTGCCAGCAGCCCCCTCGGGCGCGGGAGCCCGGGGGATGAGCAGTTCTTC. Protein product: CASSPLGRGSPGDEQFF.

The sample holds many counts of this clonotype. This chain joins TRBV7-8 and TRBJ2-7; D could derive from TRBD1 or TRBD2 (5 bases each). Germline CDR1 is SGHVS and CDR2 is FQNEAQ. The CDR3 runs to 17 residues. V dropped 1 base and J dropped 3 bases, with 19 bases sitting between them. CDR3 DNA: TGTGCCAGCAGCTTAGGCTGGGACCTACTACCGATCTACGAGCAGTACTTC. As protein: CASSLGWDLLPIYEQYF.

This clonotype was seen repeatedly, ten times or more. V usage is TRBV11-2 and J usage is TRBJ1-6, with no clear D. The CDR3 is made up of 12 amino acids. The V end lost 5 bases, the J end lost 8 bases, and 7 bases lay between the germline ends. Germline assignment: CDR1 SGHAT and CDR2 FQNNGV. The CDR3 nucleotides are TGTGCCAGCAGCGGGTATCATTCACCCCTCCACTTT. This codes for CASSGYHSPLHF.

This clonotype showed up many times. The V gene is TRBV12-3 or TRBV12-4, the J gene TRBJ1-5, with D possibly TRBD1 on 5 matching bases. V was shortened by 7 bases and J by 7 bases, with 17 bases between the two germline ends. The CDR3 runs 14 residues. The CDR3, as DNA: TGTGCCAGCACCTGGGGCCCAGAAGACCAGCCCCAGCATTTT. It yields the protein CASTWGPEDQPQHF.

At least ten counts were recorded for this clonotype. This chain links TRBV20-1 with TRBJ2-7, with a possible D match to TRBD1 (5 bases). Germline CDR1 and CDR2: DFQATT and SNEGSKA (reference sequence). The CDR3 has 15 amino acids. With 6 bases removed from V and 0 bases from J, the gap between germline ends came to 18 bases. The CDR3 region has the DNA TGCAGTGCCATACCCCTCCTTGACAGCTCCTACGAGCAGTACTTC. Its translation is CSAIPLLDSSYEQYF.

This clonotype was seen repeatedly, ten times or more. The chain is built from TRBV5-5 and TRBJ2-5; D could derive from TRBD1 or TRBD2 (5 bases each). Germline loops: CDR1 SGHKS, CDR2 YYEKEE (reference sequence). This CDR3 has 14 residues. Trimming stripped 4 bases from V and 7 bases from J, with 17 bases between. CDR3 nucleotide sequence: TGTGCCAGCAGCGACGGGGCGGACAAGAGGACCCAGTACTTC. Encoded protein: CASSDGADKRTQYF.

This clonotype was detected once. A much larger clone lies one base from this, so it may be a read error. This likely comes from a read error, as the CDR3 has no conserved phenylalanine or tryptophan at its end. This rearrangement joins TRBV12-5 to TRBJ2-1; D gene uncertain. Trimming cost V 1 base and J 10 bases, with 8 bases left between them. The length of the CDR3 is 12 residues. CDR1 LGHNT and CDR2 FRNRAP come from the germline V gene. Here the CDR3 reads CASGLGHTEQFL. CDR3 DNA: TGTGCTAGTGGTTTGGGACACACGGAGCAGTTCTTA.

By share of the sample, this clonotype is medium-sized. The gene calls are TRBV20-1 and TRBJ1-3, with a tentative D call TRBD1 (6 bases). V gave up 6 bases and J gave up 0 bases, with 9 bases separating them. The CDR3 covers 13 residues. The germline V gene has CDR1 DFQATT and CDR2 SNEGSKA (reference sequence). The CDR3 protein is CSAGGLSGNTIYF. In DNA, the CDR3 is TGCAGTGCCGGGGGCCTCTCTGGAAACACCATATATTTT.

J is TRBJ2-1 and V is TRBV19; 11 bases line up with TRBD2. Germline trimming cut 4 bases from V and 7 bases from J; bases unmatched to any gene: 9. The germline V gene has CDR1 LNHDA and CDR2 SQIVND (reference sequence). The CDR3 has 16 residues. The CDR3 sequence: CASSSRLAGPGNEQFF. CDR3 bases: TGTGCCAGTAGTAGCCGACTAGCGGGGCCTGGGAATGAGCAGTTCTTC.

This clonotype occurred many times. The rearrangement links TRBV4-3 to TRBJ2-7, with D perhaps matching TRBD2 (5 bases). The ends were cut back, 1 base at V and 2 bases at J, with 21 bases in the middle. Germline V gene lookup returns CDR1 LGHNA and CDR2 YSLEER. The CDR3 covers 18 residues. The CDR3 reads CASSQGPQTRKTAYEQYF. CDR3 in DNA: TGCGCCAGCAGCCAAGGTCCCCAAACTAGGAAGACCGCCTACGAGCAGTACTTC.

This clonotype was detected many times. The V gene is TRBV20-1, the J gene TRBJ1-1; D perhaps matches TRBD1 (5 bases). Trimming took 0 bases from V and 6 from J, leaving 11 bases between them. Germline V gives CDR1 DFQATT, CDR2 SNEGSKA (reference sequence). The length of the CDR3 is 13 residues. The CDR3: CSARDRGWAEAFF. The CDR3 DNA is TGCAGTGCTAGAGATCGGGGCTGGGCTGAAGCTTTCTTT.

The table lists this clonotype with many counts. The chain combines TRBV5-4 with TRBJ2-5, with D possibly TRBD1 on 6 matching bases. The CDR3 covers 14 residues. The V end lost 1 base, the J end lost 5 bases, and 12 bases lay between the germline ends. Germline lookup yields CDR1 SGHNT and CDR2 YYREEE (reference sequence). The CDR3 coding sequence is TGTGCCAGCAGCTTGAAGGGGGTATCGGAGACCCAGTACTTC. Translating gives CASSLKGVSETQYF.

This clonotype was counted at least ten times. The chain recombines TRBV11-2 with TRBJ2-7; D is perhaps TRBD2 (5 bases). Germline V gene sequence: CDR1 SGHAT, CDR2 FQNNGV. This CDR3 contains 14 residues. Trimming removed 2 bases at V and 5 bases at J, with 13 bases between. The CDR3 nucleotides read TGTGCCAGCAGCTTAATGGGAGCTTCGGACGAGCAGTACTTC. Protein: CASSLMGASDEQYF.